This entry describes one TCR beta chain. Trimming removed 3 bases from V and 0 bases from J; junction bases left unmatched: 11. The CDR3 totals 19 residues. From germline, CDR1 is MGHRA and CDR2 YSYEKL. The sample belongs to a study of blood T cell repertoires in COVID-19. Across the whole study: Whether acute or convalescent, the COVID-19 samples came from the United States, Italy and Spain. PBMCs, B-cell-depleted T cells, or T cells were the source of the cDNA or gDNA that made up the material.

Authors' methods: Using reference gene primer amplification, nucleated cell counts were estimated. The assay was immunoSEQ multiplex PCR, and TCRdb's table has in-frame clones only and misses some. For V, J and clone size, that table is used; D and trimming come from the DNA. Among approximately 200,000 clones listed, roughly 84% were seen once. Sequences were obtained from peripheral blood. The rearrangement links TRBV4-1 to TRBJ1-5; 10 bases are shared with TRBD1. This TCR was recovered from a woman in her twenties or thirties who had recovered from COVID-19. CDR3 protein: CASSHTRTGGEYSNQPQHF. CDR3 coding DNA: TGCGCCAGCAGCCATACTAGGACAGGGGGGGAATATAGCAATCAGCCCCAGCATTTT.